Listed here are 20 T cell receptor beta chains from one sample, sequenced in a study of blood T cell repertoires in COVID-19. The method was immunoSEQ multiplex PCR; TCRdb's version includes in-frame clones alone and lacks a portion of them. In the table there are some 380,000 clones, 70% to 90% of which are singletons. The sample consisted of PBMCs or T cells enriched from blood (not recorded which). These receptor sequences come from a man aged 25-45 years who had recovered from COVID-19.

V and J are TRBV5-6 and TRBJ1-2, with D possibly TRBD1 on 6 matching bases. Germline V gene data show CDR1 as SGHDT and CDR2 as YYEEEE. V lost 4 bases and J 2 bases, leaving 6 bases between the germline ends. The CDR3 runs 12 residues. CDR3: CASSQGNYGYTF. CDR3 bases: TGTGCCAGCAGCCAGGGGAACTATGGCTACACCTTC.

This rearrangement joins TRBV7-8 to TRBJ1-5; tentatively, D is TRBD1 (6 bases). The CDR3 runs to 16 residues. V lost 1 base to trimming and J lost 5 bases, with 15 bases between them. The germline gives CDR1 SGHVS, CDR2 FQNEAQ. The CDR3 DNA reads TGTGCCAGCAGCTTAGATTACAGGGAAGTGGATCAGCCCCAGCATTTT. It yields the protein CASSLDYREVDQPQHF. Variable domain in full (rest from reference TRBV7-8 and TRBJ1-5): GAGVSQSPRYKVAKRGQDVALRCDPISGHVSLFWYQQALGQGPEFLTYFQNEAQLDKSGLPSDRFFAERPEGSVSTLKIQRTQQEDSAVYLCASSLDYREVDQPQHFGDGTRLSIL.

The CDR3 bases are TGTGCCAGCAGCGTTGGACAATCAACCCCCAATCAGCCCCAGCATTTT. Translation gives CASSVGQSTPNQPQHF. The chain joins TRBV11-2 to TRBJ1-5; possibly TRBD1 for D (5 bases). The V and J ends lost 5 bases and 3 bases respectively, with 17 bases between them. This CDR3 comprises 16 residues. The germline CDR1 and CDR2 sequences are SGHAT and FQNNGV.

This sequence joins TRBV2 and TRBJ1-1, with TRBD1 as a possible D gene (5 bases). The CDR3 is 15 amino acids. Germline V gene sequence: CDR1 SNHLY, CDR2 FYNNEI. The V end lost 4 bases, the J end lost 11 bases, and 23 bases lay between the germline ends. The CDR3 sequence: CASSGTGVRESWAFF. Here the CDR3 DNA reads TGTGCCAGCAGTGGGACGGGGGTCCGAGAGAGTTGGGCTTTCTTT.

The chain joins TRBV6-5 to TRBJ2-5; D remains ambiguous. V shed 2 bases and J shed 2 bases, with 6 bases lying between them. The V gene's germline CDR1 is MNHEY and CDR2 SVGAGI. The CDR3 sequence is 13 residues long. CDR3 loop: CASSYLTQETQYF. The CDR3 region has the DNA TGTGCCAGCAGTTACCTGACTCAAGAGACCCAGTACTTC.

The chain uses TRBV10-1 and TRBJ2-3; D is possibly TRBD1 (6 bases). This CDR3 is built from 15 residues. Germline lookup yields CDR1 WNHNN and CDR2 SYGVQD (reference sequence). The V end lost 0 bases, the J end lost 3 bases, and 10 bases lay between the germline ends. The CDR3 loop reads CASSESNTGTDTQYF. The CDR3 region has the DNA TGCGCCAGCAGTGAGTCGAATACAGGGACAGATACGCAGTATTTT.

The chain links TRBV20-1 to TRBJ2-1, with D uncertain. This CDR3 comprises 14 residues. CDR1 DFQATT and CDR2 SNEGSKA come from the germline V gene (reference sequence). Trimming removed 3 bases at V and 3 bases at J, with 12 bases between. The CDR3 DNA follows: TGCAGTGCTAGTAGTAGTTTTGGCTACAATGAGCAGTTCTTC. The encoded protein is CSASSSFGYNEQFF.

This sequence joins TRBV7-9 and TRBJ1-4; 9 positions agree with TRBD1. Germline loops: CDR1 SEHNR, CDR2 FQNEAQ (reference sequence). After removal of 5 bases from V and 4 bases from J, the junction contained 11 bases not matched to a gene. The CDR3 loop spans 17 amino acids. In DNA form, the CDR3 reads TGTGCCAGCAGCCCGAGCCGGGACAGGGCCCTTAATGAAAAACTGTTTTTT. Translated: CASSPSRDRALNEKLFF.

The chain recombines TRBV7-9 with TRBJ2-5; TRBD1 matches at 9 bases. The CDR3 spans 14 residues. Germline V CDR1 and CDR2: SEHNR, FQNEAQ (reference sequence). V was clipped by 0 bases and J by 6 bases; unmatched bases: 2. The DNA for the CDR3 is TGTGCCAGCAGCTTAGCGACAGGGGGAAAGACCCAGTACTTC. It yields the protein CASSLATGGKTQYF.

The chain has TRBV5-8 and TRBJ2-3; D might be TRBD1 (8 bases). The CDR3 length is 15 residues. The V end was cut by 4 bases, the J end by 2 bases, with 14 bases between. Per germline, CDR1 SGHTS and CDR2 YDEGEE. Here the CDR3 reads CASSNTGGVTDTQYF. The CDR3 DNA is TGTGCCAGCAGCAATACAGGGGGGGTCACAGATACGCAGTATTTT.

The gene calls are TRBV28 and TRBJ1-3; no firm D call. V was clipped by 3 bases and J by 2 bases, with 26 bases between them. This CDR3 is built from 20 residues. Germline-derived CDR1 and CDR2 are MDHEN and SYDVKM. The CDR3: CASSFWVAKATQTTGNTIYF. The CDR3 region has the DNA TGTGCCAGCAGTTTTTGGGTGGCCAAGGCCACCCAAACTACTGGAAACACCATATATTTT.

The sample holds one count of this clone. V gene TRBV9 combines with J gene TRBJ1-4; D remains unclear. This CDR3 is 15 amino acids long. Trimming pared 0 bases from V and 2 bases from J, leaving 8 bases between. The germline V gene has CDR1 SGDLS and CDR2 YYNGEE. The CDR3 coding sequence is TGTGCCAGCAGCGTAGGGGCCCTCACTAATGAAAAACTGTTTTTT. Amino acid sequence: CASSVGALTNEKLFF.

The V and J genes are TRBV5-5 and TRBJ2-7; 10 nucleotides agree with TRBD1. Trimming removed 5 bases from V and 4 bases from J; junction bases left unmatched: 9. Germline loops: CDR1 SGHKS, CDR2 YYEKEE (reference sequence). CDR3 length equals 15 residues. The CDR3 nucleotides read TGTGCCAGCAGTTCGGGACAGGGGCGTCCGTACGAGCAGTACTTC. It is translated as CASSSGQGRPYEQYF. The whole variable domain, remainder taken from reference TRBV5-5 and TRBJ2-7, is DAGVTQSPTHLIKTRGQQVTLRCSPISGHKSVSWYQQVLGQGPQFIFQYYEKEERGRGNFPDRFSARQFPNYSSELNVNALLLGDSALYLCASSSGQGRPYEQYFGPGTRLTVT.

This rearrangement joins TRBV3-1 (or the pseudogene TRBV3-2) to TRBJ1-3; unclear D gene. Germline lookup yields CDR1 LGHDT and CDR2 YNNKEL (reference sequence). The V end lost 2 bases, the J end lost 0 bases, and 11 bases lay between the germline ends. The CDR3 has 16 residues. CDR3 loop: CASSQWEARSGNTIYF. CDR3 DNA: TGTGCCAGCAGCCAATGGGAGGCGCGCTCTGGAAACACCATATATTTT.

The sample holds a few counts of this clone. The J gene is TRBJ2-7, the V gene TRBV9; D is unclear. Trimming removed 0 bases at V and 5 bases at J, with 9 bases between. The CDR3 sequence is 13 residues long. Germline CDR1 is SGDLS and CDR2 is YYNGEE. The CDR3 loop reads CASSVAAQDEQYF. In nucleotides, the CDR3 is TGTGCCAGCAGCGTAGCTGCTCAGGACGAGCAGTACTTC.

The chain combines TRBV10-3 with TRBJ1-3; 9 bases fit TRBD1. Germline assignment: CDR1 ENHRY and CDR2 SYGVKD. The CDR3 loop spans 16 amino acids. V shed 4 bases and J 1 base; nucleotides not matched to a gene: 5. CDR3: CAISVWDRASGNTIYF. As DNA, the CDR3 is TGTGCCATCAGTGTTTGGGACAGGGCGTCTGGAAACACCATATATTTT.

V usage is TRBV11-2 and J usage is TRBJ1-1; 8 positions agree with TRBD1. The J segment lost 5 bases and the V segment lost 6 bases, leaving 5 bases of the junction unmatched. Germline V gives CDR1 SGHAT, CDR2 FQNNGV. The CDR3 is made up of 13 amino acids. The CDR3 here is CASSSYRGTEAFF. CDR3 nucleotides: TGTGCCAGCAGTTCCTACAGGGGGACTGAAGCTTTCTTT.

The CDR3 DNA reads as TGTGCCATCAGTGACCCAGGACAGGGGGCTTACGGGGAGCTGTTTTTT. This codes for CAISDPGQGAYGELFF. This chain joins TRBV10-3 and TRBJ2-2; 11 bases align to TRBD1. CDR3 length equals 16 residues. Germline CDR1 is ENHRY and CDR2 is SYGVKD. V was pared by 3 bases and J by 7 bases, with 7 bases of the junction left unmatched.

This clone was observed a handful of times. The same CDR3 is also encoded by other DNA sequences in this sample. The chain employs TRBV6-5 and TRBJ1-1; D gene uncertain. From germline, CDR1 is MNHEY and CDR2 SVGAGI. The CDR3 covers 14 residues. Trimming took 0 bases from V and 1 from J, leaving 6 bases between them. The CDR3: CASSYSAGNTEAFF. CDR3 in DNA: TGTGCCAGCAGTTACTCGGCAGGGAACACTGAAGCTTTCTTT.

The V call is TRBV11-2, the J call TRBJ1-2; D perhaps matches TRBD1 (5 bases). V lost 4 bases and J lost 2, with 14 bases in between. The CDR3 consists of 15 residues. The V gene's germline CDR1 is SGHAT and CDR2 FQNNGV. The DNA for the CDR3 is TGTGCCAGCAGCTCGGTACGAGACAGCAACTATGGCTACACCTTC. Translating gives CASSSVRDSNYGYTF.